This T cell receptor beta chain was sequenced for a study of T cells in Graves' hyperthyroidism and ophthalmopathy. Study conclusions and caveats: From stable hyperthyroidism, ophthalmopathy was set apart by a 13 V-J model.

Germline V lookup: CDR1 KGHDR, CDR2 SFDVKD. The CDR3 spans 13 residues. V gave up 6 bases and J gave up 7 bases, with 14 bases separating them. Regarding this clonotype: Its antigen is unknown.

Criteria for exclusion of patients were uncontrolled infection, other autoimmune disease, pregnancy or lactation. Template material for amplifying TCR beta CDR3 regions consisted of RNA transcripts. First-round RT-PCR with HTBI primers amplified the TCR CDR3 region. A single record per CDR3 protein comes from TCRdb applying MiXCR to the multiplex PCR reads. The sample has around 620,000 distinct CDR3 sequences, 46% seen once. The chain employs TRBV24-1 and TRBJ1-1; a possible D gene is TRBD1 (6 bases). The sequence was collected from an adult woman with Graves' disease, either hyperthyroidism or ophthalmopathy (not recorded which). The sequencing sample was made of peripheral blood or thyroid tissue (not recorded which). In DNA, the CDR3 is TGTGCCACCAGTCCGGACAGATACAATGAAGCTTTCTTT. It is translated as CATSPDRYNEAFF.